These 21 T cell receptor beta chains came from one sample sequenced in a study of blood T cells in healthy people across ages (dated by TCRdb to the mid-2010s). The receptor library was made with 5' RACE. Sequencing was carried out with an Illumina HiSeq 2500. A second PCR of about 6 to 11 cycles was run with a J-beta primer mix and a sample-barcoded 5' primer. TCRdb trimmed the raw reads at Q25, called clones with MiXCR and kept productive beta chains. Rows matching on CDR3 protein sequence are summarized as one entry with the most common DNA and genes. The sample contains more than 1,400,000 distinct CDR3 sequences, approximately 42% of them found a single time. The ten largest clones add up to under 8% of the sample. Sequencing was performed on blood. All receptors come from a woman aged 18-29 years in good health.

The chain links TRBV7-8 to TRBJ2-2; TRBD1 matches at 10 bases. Germline V gene data show CDR1 as SGHVS and CDR2 as FQNEAQ. The CDR3 consists of 15 residues. The V segment lost 4 bases and the J segment 4 bases; nucleotides outside the gene matches: 3. The CDR3 DNA reads as TGTGCCAGCAGCTACGGGACAGGGGCCACCGGGGAGCTGTTTTTT. It codes for CASSYGTGATGELFF. Based on the CDR3 plus reference TRBV7-8 and TRBJ2-2, the full variable domain is GAGVSQSPRYKVAKRGQDVALRCDPISGHVSLFWYQQALGQGPEFLTYFQNEAQLDKSGLPSDRFFAERPEGSVSTLKIQRTQQEDSAVYLCASSYGTGATGELFFGEGSRLTVL.

J is TRBJ2-4 and V is TRBV7-9, with D hard to call. Germline CDR1 is SEHNR and CDR2 is FQNEAQ (reference sequence). The CDR3 is made up of 14 amino acids. V was cut by 4 bases and J by 7 bases, with 14 bases left in between. The CDR3 sequence is CASSSRAPGNIQYF. The CDR3 DNA follows: TGTGCCAGCAGCTCCCGTGCCCCCGGCAACATTCAGTACTTC.

This clonotype was counted a few times. This chain joins TRBV20-1 and TRBJ2-3; no clear D. Germline V gene sequence: CDR1 DFQATT, CDR2 SNEGSKA (reference sequence). The CDR3 is 12 amino acids. Trimming took off 3 bases at V and 3 bases at J, with 7 bases between the two ends. The CDR3, as DNA: TGCAGTGCTAGCATTCTAACAGATACGCAGTATTTT. Protein: CSASILTDTQYF.

The J gene is TRBJ2-3, the V gene TRBV9; 12 bases agree with TRBD2. The CDR3 spans 16 residues. V dropped 3 bases and J dropped 0; count of bases not matched to a gene: 2. Germline V gene data show CDR1 as SGDLS and CDR2 as YYNGEE. CDR3 sequence: CASSASGGGSTDTQYF. CDR3 DNA: TGTGCCAGCAGCGCTAGCGGGGGGGGCAGCACAGATACGCAGTATTTT. The variable domain in full, with the rest retrieved from reference TRBV9 and TRBJ2-3, is DSGVTQTPKHLITATGQRVTLRCSPRSGDLSVYWYQQSLDQGLQFLIQYYNGEERAKGNILERFSAQQFPDLHSELNLSSLELGDSALYFCASSASGGGSTDTQYFGPGTRLTVL.

Remarks on this clonotype: Mismatch with germline at one junction end may stem from a read error. The genes are TRBV7-7 and TRBJ2-1, with D possibly matching TRBD2 (5 bases). Germline CDR1 SSHAT, CDR2 FNYEAQ (reference sequence). This CDR3 is built from 15 residues. The CDR3 sequence is CASSLGPSPNNEQFF. DNA of the CDR3: TGTGCTAGCAGCTTAGGTCCTAGCCCGAACAATGAGCAGTTCTTC.

The chain couples TRBV5-5 to TRBJ2-3, with a possible D match to TRBD1 (5 bases). Germline CDR1 and CDR2: SGHKS and YYEKEE (reference sequence). Between the trimmed V and J ends, which lost 2 bases and 2 bases, there was a span of 9 bases. CDR3 size: 14 residues. CDR3 in amino acids: CASSFRDLTDTQYF. The CDR3 bases are TGTGCCAGCAGCTTCAGGGATCTCACAGATACGCAGTATTTT.

Turning to this clonotype: At one boundary the junction diverges from the germline segment, which might be a read error. The chain couples TRBV5-1 to TRBJ1-1, with D unclear. Per the germline V gene, CDR1 is SGHRS and CDR2 is YFSETQ. This CDR3 spans 18 amino acids. CDR3 residues: CASSLEGAEGRMNTETFF. The CDR3 DNA reads TGCGCCAGCAGCTTGGAAGGAGCGGAAGGCCGGATGAACACTGAAACTTTCTTT.

V gene TRBV24-1 combines with J gene TRBJ2-2; 12 bases fit TRBD1. CDR1 is KGHDR, CDR2 SFDVKD, per germline. Germline trimming cut 3 bases from V and 6 bases from J; bases unmatched to any gene: 7. The CDR3 sequence is 17 residues long. The CDR3 coding sequence is TGTGCCACCAGTGATGGGACAGGGGGCTTCGTCCCCGGGGAGCTGTTTTTT. Protein sequence: CATSDGTGGFVPGELFF.

The chain combines TRBV9 with TRBJ2-7, with D perhaps matching TRBD2 (6 bases). There are 15 residues in the CDR3. The germline V and J ends were trimmed by 0 bases and 0 bases, with 10 bases remaining between them. Germline CDR1 reads SGDLS; CDR2 reads YYNGEE. The CDR3 region is CASSVEGSGSYEQYF. The CDR3 DNA sequence: TGTGCCAGCAGCGTAGAGGGTAGCGGCTCCTACGAGCAGTACTTC.

CDR3 amino acids: CASSVQRSDTEAFF. The CDR3 nucleotides are TGTGCCAGCAGCGTCCAAAGGTCGGACACTGAAGCTTTCTTT. V gene TRBV9 combines with J gene TRBJ1-1; no reliable D call. The CDR3 has 14 residues. V was cut by 2 bases and J by 3 bases, with 11 bases left in between. CDR1 is SGDLS, CDR2 YYNGEE, per germline.

The gene calls are TRBV6-5 and TRBJ2-4, with D tentatively TRBD1 (5 bases). The V and J ends lost 6 bases and 13 bases respectively, with 22 bases between them. This CDR3 spans 14 amino acids. The germline gives CDR1 MNHEY, CDR2 SVGAGI. DNA for the CDR3: TGTGCCAGCAGCCCGACAGCCACCTACAATGAGCAGTACTTC. This translates into CASSPTATYNEQYF.

This clonotype was picked up a small number of times. The chain carries TRBV4-1 and TRBJ2-1; 8 bases align to TRBD2. The germline V gene has CDR1 MGHRA and CDR2 YSYEKL. The CDR3 loop spans 16 amino acids. J gave up 6 bases and V 0 bases, and 7 bases lay outside the gene matches. CDR3 DNA: TGCGCCAGCAGCCAAGAAGGAAGCGGGAGAGGCAATGAGCAGTTCTTC. This encodes CASSQEGSGRGNEQFF.

This chain joins TRBV5-6 and TRBJ1-2, with 11 bases matching TRBD1. CDR3 size: 15 residues. The junction had 8 bases not matched to a gene; V was cut back by 3 bases and J by 7 bases. Germline V gives CDR1 SGHDT, CDR2 YYEEEE. CDR3 DNA sequence: TGTGCCAGCAGCTCCCGGACAGGGGGCTTTTCTGGCTACACCTTC. Residues: CASSSRTGGFSGYTF.

This clonotype was picked up a small number of times. The chain combines TRBV5-1 with TRBJ2-1, with a weak D call TRBD1 (5 bases). The germline V gene has CDR1 SGHRS and CDR2 YFSETQ. CDR3 length equals 12 residues. The V end was cut by 3 bases, the J end by 6 bases, with 7 bases between. DNA of the CDR3: TGCGCCAGCAGCTGGCAGGGCAATGAGCAGTTCTTC. Its translation: CASSWQGNEQFF.

The chain has TRBV20-1 and TRBJ2-3; D may be TRBD2 (5 bases). The ends were cut back, 4 bases at V and 0 bases at J, with 23 bases in the middle. This CDR3 spans 18 amino acids. Germline V gives CDR1 DFQATT, CDR2 SNEGSKA (reference sequence). The CDR3 loop reads CSAIKGRGKETSTDTQYF. DNA for the CDR3: TGCAGTGCTATTAAGGGCCGGGGAAAGGAGACTAGCACAGATACGCAGTATTTT.

The chain joins TRBV7-8 to TRBJ2-7; 7 nucleotides match TRBD2. CDR3 length equals 11 residues. Per germline, CDR1 SGHVS and CDR2 FQNEAQ. Trimming took 11 bases from V and 2 from J; bases not matched to a gene: 3. CDR3 nucleotide sequence: TGTGCCGGGGGGGAGCCCTACGAGCAGTACTTC. It translates to CAGGEPYEQYF.

The V and J genes are TRBV20-1 and TRBJ2-1; 10 bases map to TRBD2. Trimming removed 0 bases from V and 4 bases from J; junction bases left unmatched: 3. Germline lookup yields CDR1 DFQATT and CDR2 SNEGSKA (reference sequence). CDR3 length: 15 residues. The CDR3 here is CSARDLLAGYNEQFF. In DNA, the CDR3 is TGCAGTGCTAGAGATCTACTAGCGGGATACAATGAGCAGTTCTTC.

The chain employs TRBV5-1 and TRBJ2-7; 9 bases line up with TRBD2. The J call may be wrong; the DNA end is better matched by TRBJ2-5. Germline V CDR1 and CDR2: SGHRS, YFSETQ. The CDR3 covers 16 residues. The DNA for the CDR3 is TGCGCCAGCAGCTTGGCCGGGATAGCGGGAGTTGAGACCCAGTACTTC. It codes for CASSLAGIAGVETQYF.

In its sample, this clonotype was seen a few times. This rearrangement joins TRBV9 to TRBJ1-2; 9 bases are shared with TRBD1. The CDR3 is 15 residues long. V shed 4 bases, J shed 6 bases, and the junction held 10 bases outside the gene matches. Germline CDR1 reads SGDLS; CDR2 reads YYNGEE. The CDR3 nucleotides read TGTGCCAGCAGCCCCACGGCGGGACAGGGTGATGGCTACACCTTC. As protein: CASSPTAGQGDGYTF.

The CDR3 coding sequence is TGTGCCAGCAGTGAATATGGTGGGACAGGGGACCACGAGCAGTACTTC. Translated: CASSEYGGTGDHEQYF. The chain links TRBV25-1 to TRBJ2-7, with 10 bases that match TRBD1. With V trimmed by 0 bases and J by 5 bases, 7 bases remained unmatched. The germline V gene has CDR1 MGHDK and CDR2 SYGVNS. The CDR3 sequence is 16 residues long.

The chain links TRBV19 to TRBJ2-7; D call uncertain. There are 13 residues in the CDR3. The V gene lost 0 bases and the J gene lost 7 bases, with 10 bases spanning the gap. Germline V lookup: CDR1 LNHDA, CDR2 SQIVND (reference sequence). The CDR3 is CASSIDDAGEQYF. Written as DNA, the CDR3 is TGTGCCAGTAGTATAGATGACGCAGGAGAGCAGTACTTC.